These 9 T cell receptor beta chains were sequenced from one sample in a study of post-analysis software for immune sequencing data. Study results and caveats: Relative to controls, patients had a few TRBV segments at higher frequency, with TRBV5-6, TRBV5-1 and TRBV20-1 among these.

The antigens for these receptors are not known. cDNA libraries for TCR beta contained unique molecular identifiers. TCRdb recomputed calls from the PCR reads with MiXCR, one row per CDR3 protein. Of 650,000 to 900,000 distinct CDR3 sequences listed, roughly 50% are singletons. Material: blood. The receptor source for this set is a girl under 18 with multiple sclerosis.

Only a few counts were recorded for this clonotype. The CDR3 DNA is TGTGCCAGCAGCCCTAGGGACAGATACGACGAGCAGTACTTC. As protein: CASSPRDRYDEQYF. This chain joins TRBV7-3 and TRBJ2-7, with TRBD1 matching 7 bases. The germline V gene encodes CDR1 SGHTA and CDR2 FQGTGA. The CDR3 is 14 amino acids. J was trimmed by 5 bases and V by 5 bases; bases with no gene match: 9.

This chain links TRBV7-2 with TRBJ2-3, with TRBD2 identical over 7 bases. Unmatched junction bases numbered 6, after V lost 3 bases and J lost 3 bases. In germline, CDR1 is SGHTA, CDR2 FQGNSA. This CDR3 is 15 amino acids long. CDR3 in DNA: TGTGCCAGCAGCTTTGGGAGGGCCGAGACAGATACGCAGTATTTT. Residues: CASSFGRAETDTQYF.

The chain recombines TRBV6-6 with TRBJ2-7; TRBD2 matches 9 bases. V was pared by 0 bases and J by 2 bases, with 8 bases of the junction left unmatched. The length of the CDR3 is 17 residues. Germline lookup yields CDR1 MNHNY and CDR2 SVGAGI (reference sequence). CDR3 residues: CASSYSSEREVPYEQYF. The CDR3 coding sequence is TGTGCCAGCAGTTACTCGAGTGAGCGGGAGGTTCCCTACGAGCAGTACTTC.

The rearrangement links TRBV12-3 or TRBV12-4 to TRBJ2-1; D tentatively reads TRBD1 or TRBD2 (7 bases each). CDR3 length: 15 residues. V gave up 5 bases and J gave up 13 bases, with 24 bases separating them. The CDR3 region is CASSGNRGGGETQFF. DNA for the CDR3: TGTGCCAGCAGTGGTAACAGGGGCGGGGGAGAGACCCAGTTCTTC.

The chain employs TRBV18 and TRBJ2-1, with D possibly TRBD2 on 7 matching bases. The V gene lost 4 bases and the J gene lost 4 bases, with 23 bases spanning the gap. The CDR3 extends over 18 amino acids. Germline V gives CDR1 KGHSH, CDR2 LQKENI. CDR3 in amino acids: CASSQSGGAKRGYNEQFF. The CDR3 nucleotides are TGTGCCAGCTCACAGTCGGGGGGCGCGAAAAGGGGATACAATGAGCAGTTCTTC.

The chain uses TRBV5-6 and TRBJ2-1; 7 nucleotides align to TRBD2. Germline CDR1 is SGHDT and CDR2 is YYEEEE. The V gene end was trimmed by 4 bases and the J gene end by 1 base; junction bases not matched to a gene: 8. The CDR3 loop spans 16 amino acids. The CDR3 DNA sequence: TGTGCCAGCAGCCGACGGCGGGAGTTTTCCTACAATGAGCAGTTCTTC. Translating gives CASSRRREFSYNEQFF.

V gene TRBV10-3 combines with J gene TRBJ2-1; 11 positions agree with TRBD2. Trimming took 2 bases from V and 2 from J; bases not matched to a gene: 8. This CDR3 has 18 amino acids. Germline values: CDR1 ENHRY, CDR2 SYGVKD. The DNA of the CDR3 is TGTGCCATCAGTGAGATAACTAGCGGGAGAGCCCCCTACAATGAGCAGTTCTTC. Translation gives CAISEITSGRAPYNEQFF.

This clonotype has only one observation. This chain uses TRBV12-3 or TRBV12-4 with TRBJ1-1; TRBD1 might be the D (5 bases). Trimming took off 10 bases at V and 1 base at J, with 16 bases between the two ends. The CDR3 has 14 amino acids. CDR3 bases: TGTGCCACTTTTTGGGGTCAGGGGAACACTGAAGCTTTCTTT. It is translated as CATFWGQGNTEAFF.

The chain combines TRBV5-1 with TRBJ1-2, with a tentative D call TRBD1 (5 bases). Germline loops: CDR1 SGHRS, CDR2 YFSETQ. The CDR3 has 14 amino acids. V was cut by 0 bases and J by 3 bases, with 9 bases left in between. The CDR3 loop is CASSLDGRDYGYTF. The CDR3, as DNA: TGCGCCAGCAGCTTGGACGGCAGGGACTATGGCTACACCTTC.